Presented here are 24 T cell receptor beta chains from one specimen sequenced in a study of blood T cell repertoires in COVID-19. Sequencing was performed with immunoSEQ multiplex PCR; in TCRdb, only in-frame clones are kept and a portion is missing. The sample includes tens of thousands of clones, more than 80% seen only once; the top ten take 15% to 20%. What was sequenced was peripheral blood. These receptor sequences come from an elderly woman with acute or convalescent COVID-19.

The genes are TRBV18 and TRBJ2-7; the match to TRBD1 covers 8 bases. The CDR3 length is 16 residues. Germline V gene data show CDR1 as KGHSH and CDR2 as LQKENI. V trimming: 3 bases; J trimming: 2 bases; junction bases outside the gene matches: 9. CDR3 loop: CASSPRQGSTTYEQYF. DNA of the CDR3: TGTGCCAGCTCACCTAGACAGGGGTCGACAACCTACGAGCAGTACTTC. The variable domain in full, with the rest retrieved from reference TRBV18 and TRBJ2-7, is NAGVMQNPRHLVRRRGQEARLRCSPMKGHSHVYWYRQLPEEGLKFMVYLQKENIIDESGMPKERFSAEFPKEGPSILRIQQVVRGDSAAYFCASSPRQGSTTYEQYFGPGTRLTVT.

The chain joins TRBV13 to TRBJ1-4; tentative D call: TRBD1 (5 bases). Trimming took 5 bases from V and 7 from J, leaving 26 bases between them. The germline gives CDR1 PRHDT, CDR2 FYEKMQ (reference sequence). CDR3 length equals 18 residues. CDR3 nucleotides: TGTGCCAGCAGCCCATGGGACTCACTAAGGACTCCTAGTGAAAAACTGTTTTTT. This gives the protein CASSPWDSLRTPSEKLFF.

The rearrangement joins TRBV30 to TRBJ1-2, with a possible D match to TRBD1 (6 bases). Germline V gene lookup returns CDR1 GTSNPN and CDR2 SVGIG (reference sequence). Trimming pared 1 base from V and 14 bases from J, leaving 20 bases between. CDR3 size: 13 residues. The CDR3 spells CAWSAGQGTSRTF. The CDR3 DNA reads as TGTGCCTGGAGTGCGGGACAAGGAACTTCTAGGACCTTC.

This clone was counted many times. The chain carries TRBV9 and TRBJ1-2; 9 positions match TRBD1. Trimming took 4 bases from V and 6 from J; bases not matched to a gene: 13. Germline V gene lookup returns CDR1 SGDLS and CDR2 YYNGEE. The CDR3 has 16 residues. Written as DNA, the CDR3 is TGTGCCAGCAGCCCTTTAACCGGGACAGGGAATAATGGCTACACCTTC. Translating it yields CASSPLTGTGNNGYTF.

The chain couples TRBV30 to TRBJ2-1; tentatively, D is TRBD2 (6 bases). Germline loops: CDR1 GTSNPN, CDR2 SVGIG (reference sequence). Deletions cut 2 bases from V and 2 bases from J, with 10 bases between. The CDR3 is 14 amino acids. The CDR3 region has the DNA TGTGCCTGGAGTTCCGTAGCGGCCTACAATGAGCAGTTCTTC. It codes for CAWSSVAAYNEQFF.

This clone came up a few times. J is TRBJ1-4 and V is TRBV27; 12 bases match TRBD1. The length of the CDR3 is 21 residues. Germline V lookup: CDR1 MNHEY, CDR2 SMNVEV (reference sequence). J lost 0 bases, V lost 4 bases, and 15 bases had no gene match. Here the CDR3 DNA reads TGTGCCAGCAGTTCTAGGTACCGGGACAGGGGGCCTAGGGCAACTAATGAAAAACTGTTTTTT. Translating gives CASSSRYRDRGPRATNEKLFF.

In DNA, the CDR3 is TGTGCCATCAGTGAGCCGGTTCAGGGGAACACTGAAGCTTTCTTT. Protein: CAISEPVQGNTEAFF. The chain links TRBV10-3 to TRBJ1-1; the D gene is possibly TRBD1 (5 bases). Per the germline V gene, CDR1 is ENHRY and CDR2 is SYGVKD. Trimming left V 2 bases short and J 1 base short, with 11 bases between. The CDR3 extends over 15 amino acids.

The chain uses TRBV6-5 and TRBJ2-5; D not certain. This CDR3 is built from 11 residues. With 5 bases removed from V and 4 bases from J, the gap between germline ends came to 5 bases. Germline loops: CDR1 MNHEY, CDR2 SVGAGI. CDR3 bases: TGTGCCAGCAGTCGGAGAGAGACCCAGTACTTC. Translating gives CASSRRETQYF.

The rearrangement links TRBV6-1 to TRBJ1-2; maybe TRBD1 (6 bases). CDR3 length equals 15 residues. Germline V gene lookup returns CDR1 MNHNS and CDR2 SASEGT. V lost 1 base and J lost 7, with 16 bases in between. The CDR3 loop is CASSEVRGAWAGYTF. The CDR3 region has the DNA TGTGCCAGCAGTGAAGTACGGGGGGCTTGGGCTGGCTACACCTTC.

The rearrangement joins TRBV3-1 (or the pseudogene TRBV3-2) to TRBJ2-1; perhaps TRBD2 as D (6 bases). Germline lookup yields CDR1 LGHDT and CDR2 YNNKEL (reference sequence). This CDR3 spans 14 amino acids. Trimming took 2 bases from V and 5 from J, leaving 10 bases between them. CDR3 in DNA: TGTGCCAGCAGCCAAAGGATAGCGGACAATGAGCAGTTCTTC. This codes for CASSQRIADNEQFF.

The chain joins TRBV6-6 to TRBJ2-3; TRBD2 aligns across 12 bases. The V and J ends lost 5 bases and 3 bases, in that order; junction bases with no gene match: 6. CDR3 length: 16 amino acids. The germline V gene encodes CDR1 MNHNY and CDR2 SVGAGI (reference sequence). The CDR3 DNA is TGTGCCAGCAGTCTCCCGACTAGCGGGGGTACAGATACGCAGTATTTT. Protein: CASSLPTSGGTDTQYF.

This chain joins TRBV15 and TRBJ1-2, with TRBD1 matching over 8 bases. V was clipped by 1 base and J by 5 bases; unmatched bases: 12. CDR3 length: 17 amino acids. Germline lookup yields CDR1 LNHNV and CDR2 YYDKDF (reference sequence). CDR3 bases: TGTGCCACCAGCAGAGGGGGAGGGGACAGGACGCAATATGGCTACACCTTC. The encoded protein is CATSRGGGDRTQYGYTF.

The J gene is TRBJ2-1, the V gene TRBV20-1, with 11 bases that match TRBD2. The V gene's germline CDR1 is DFQATT and CDR2 SNEGSKA (reference sequence). With 3 bases clipped from V and 9 bases from J, the junction kept 7 bases outside the gene matches. This CDR3 has 14 amino acids. The CDR3 reads CSASLAGGVVEQFF. The CDR3 bases are TGCAGTGCTAGTTTAGCGGGAGGGGTGGTTGAGCAGTTCTTC.

The chain joins TRBV5-1 to TRBJ2-1; 8 nucleotides align to TRBD2. Germline-derived CDR1 and CDR2 are SGHRS and YFSETQ. CDR3 length equals 15 residues. V lost 2 bases, J lost 3 bases, and 4 bases stayed unmatched. The CDR3 protein is CASSFPSGGYNEQFF. In DNA form, the CDR3 reads TGCGCCAGCAGCTTCCCCAGCGGGGGCTACAATGAGCAGTTCTTC.

The rearrangement links TRBV3-1 (or the pseudogene TRBV3-2) to TRBJ1-1; 9 nucleotides agree with TRBD1. The CDR3 loop spans 14 amino acids. Germline V lookup: CDR1 LGHDT, CDR2 YNNKEL (reference sequence). V dropped 6 bases and J dropped 3; count of bases not matched to a gene: 5. For the CDR3, the DNA is TGTGCCAGCAGGGACAGGGGATCGGACACTGAAGCTTTCTTT. It encodes CASRDRGSDTEAFF.

V gene TRBV5-1 combines with J gene TRBJ2-1, with 9 bases identical to TRBD1. This CDR3 comprises 17 residues. Trimming cost V 0 bases and J 4 bases; bases outside gene matches: 8. The V gene's germline CDR1 is SGHRS and CDR2 YFSETQ. The CDR3 here is CASSLGGQGRWYNEQFF. The CDR3 region has the DNA TGCGCCAGCAGCTTGGGCGGACAGGGGCGATGGTACAATGAGCAGTTCTTC. The whole variable domain, remainder taken from reference TRBV5-1 and TRBJ2-1, is KAGVTQTPRYLIKTRGQQVTLSCSPISGHRSVSWYQQTPGQGLQFLFEYFSETQRNKGNFPGRFSGRQFSNSRSEMNVSTLELGDSALYLCASSLGGQGRWYNEQFFGPGTRLTVL.

This clone was observed a few times. The rearrangement uses TRBV6-6 and TRBJ2-7, with D maybe TRBD1 (5 bases). In germline, CDR1 is MNHNY, CDR2 SVGAGI (reference sequence). This CDR3 is built from 15 residues. V lost 0 bases to trimming and J lost 2 bases, with 11 bases between them. CDR3 sequence: CASSYSGGATYEQYF. The CDR3, as DNA: TGTGCCAGCAGTTACTCAGGTGGGGCTACCTACGAGCAGTACTTC.

The rearrangement joins TRBV19 to TRBJ2-3; D is unclear. The germline CDR1 and CDR2 sequences are LNHDA and SQIVND (reference sequence). This CDR3 has 12 residues. The V and J ends lost 5 bases and 3 bases respectively, with 6 bases between them. The CDR3 DNA sequence: TGTGCCAGTAGTTCCCGGACAGATACGCAGTATTTT. This translates into CASSSRTDTQYF.

The rearrangement uses TRBV28 and TRBJ1-1; the match to TRBD1 covers 7 bases. Looked up from germline, CDR1 is MDHEN and CDR2 is SYDVKM. The CDR3 totals 15 residues. The junction had 8 bases not matched to a gene; V was cut back by 1 base and J by 6 bases. The CDR3 sequence: CASSLSRTGRAEAFF. In DNA, the CDR3 is TGTGCCAGCAGTTTATCGAGGACAGGCAGGGCTGAAGCTTTCTTT.

The genes are TRBV24-1 and TRBJ2-3, with 8 bases aligning to TRBD2. Unmatched junction bases numbered 8, after V lost 5 bases and J lost 5 bases. Germline CDR1 and CDR2: KGHDR and SFDVKD. The CDR3 totals 15 residues. CDR3 DNA sequence: TGTGCCACCAGTGGTACGGGAGGGCTTCGAGATACGCAGTATTTT. Amino acid sequence: CATSGTGGLRDTQYF.

CDR3 coding DNA: TGTGCCAGGGGAGGACAGGGTGGTTCAGATACGCAGTATTTT. It codes for CARGGQGGSDTQYF. The chain recombines TRBV7-9 with TRBJ2-3, with 8 nucleotides matching TRBD1. V was pared by 9 bases and J by 4 bases, with 9 bases of the junction left unmatched. The length of the CDR3 is 14 residues. Germline lookup yields CDR1 SEHNR and CDR2 FQNEAQ (reference sequence).

V usage is TRBV7-2 and J usage is TRBJ1-2; 12 bases line up with TRBD1. Germline-derived CDR1 and CDR2 are SGHTA and FQGNSA. V dropped 0 bases and J dropped 7; count of bases not matched to a gene: 6. This CDR3 has 16 residues. CDR3 residues: CASSLARGTGGSGYTF. The CDR3 nucleotides read TGTGCCAGCAGCTTAGCCCGCGGGACAGGGGGCTCTGGCTACACCTTC.

The count of this clone is one. This rearrangement joins TRBV11-2 to TRBJ1-2; 10 bases are shared with TRBD1. Germline CDR1 and CDR2: SGHAT and FQNNGV. This CDR3 has 16 residues. With V trimmed by 1 base and J by 8 bases, 10 bases remained unmatched. CDR3 residues: CASSLGAGQGMSGYTF. The CDR3 DNA sequence: TGTGCCAGCAGCTTAGGGGCGGGACAGGGGATGAGCGGCTACACCTTC.

The CDR3 bases are TGCGCCAGCAGCCCTCCAGCCGGGACTAGCGGTACAGATACGCAGTATTTT. This sequence encodes CASSPPAGTSGTDTQYF. This chain links TRBV4-1 with TRBJ2-3; 11 positions match TRBD2. Germline V lookup: CDR1 MGHRA, CDR2 YSYEKL. This CDR3 is built from 17 residues. J was trimmed by 3 bases and V by 4 bases; bases with no gene match: 9.